What follows are 12 T cell receptor beta chains derived from one specimen sequenced in a study of CD8 T cells in Susac syndrome. Random hexamers were used to reverse transcribe the RNA input (roughly 0.5 to 1 ug). Each CDR3 protein gets one entry after TCRdb re-called the immunoSEQ multiplex PCR reads with MiXCR. The repertoire holds around 270,000 distinct CDR3 sequences, 85% seen once, with around 0.2% in the top ten. Source material: CD8+ T cells from PBMCs. Source of these receptors: a human donor with multiple sclerosis.

The chain carries TRBV9 and TRBJ2-2; D not certain. The CDR3 runs 10 residues. The germline V gene has CDR1 SGDLS and CDR2 YYNGEE. The V gene lost 3 bases and the J gene lost 7 bases, with 1 base spanning the gap. The CDR3 DNA reads TGTGCCAGCAGCGGCGGGGAGCTGTTTTTT. Translated, it gives CASSGGELFF.

The CDR3 DNA follows: TGCAGCGTTCAGGGAGGGGCCTCCAATGAGCAGTTCTTC. It yields the protein CSVQGGASNEQFF. The V call is TRBV29-1, the J call TRBJ2-1; 7 nucleotides line up with TRBD2. The CDR3 loop spans 13 amino acids. Trimming cost V 5 bases and J 6 bases; bases outside gene matches: 7. CDR1 and CDR2 (germline): SQVTM, ANQGSEA.

The chain uses TRBV7-9 and TRBJ2-5; 7 bases agree with TRBD1. V shed 5 bases, J shed 2 bases, and the junction held 8 bases outside the gene matches. The CDR3 contains 15 residues. The V gene's germline CDR1 is SEHNR and CDR2 FQNEAQ (reference sequence). The CDR3 region is CASSRASTGQETQYF. DNA of the CDR3: TGTGCCAGCAGCCGGGCCTCGACAGGGCAAGAGACCCAGTACTTC. The full variable domain, its missing parts supplied by reference TRBV7-9 and TRBJ2-5, is DTGVSQNPRHKITKRGQNVTFRCDPISEHNRLYWYRQTLGQGPEFLTYFQNEAQLEKSRLLSDRFSAERPKGSFSTLEIQRTEQGDSAMYLCASSRASTGQETQYFGPGTRLLVL.

This chain uses TRBV28 with TRBJ1-4, with 8 bases lining up with TRBD1. This CDR3 is 16 amino acids long. Germline CDR1 is MDHEN and CDR2 is SYDVKM. V trimming: 2 bases; J trimming: 0 bases; junction bases outside the gene matches: 2. Here the CDR3 reads CASSLRQGSTNEKLFF. The DNA for the CDR3 is TGTGCCAGCAGTTTACGACAGGGGTCAACTAATGAAAAACTGTTTTTT.

J is TRBJ2-3 and V is TRBV10-2; TRBD2 agrees at 9 bases. V was clipped by 3 bases and J by 7 bases; unmatched bases: 14. Germline V gene lookup returns CDR1 WSHSY and CDR2 SAAADI. The CDR3 runs to 17 residues. The CDR3 protein is CASSEPMTSGLLYTQYF. CDR3 sequence (DNA): TGCGCCAGCAGTGAACCCATGACTAGCGGACTATTATATACGCAGTATTTT.

This chain connects TRBV7-2 to TRBJ2-7; 9 positions match TRBD1. This CDR3 comprises 16 residues. CDR1 and CDR2 from the germline V gene are SGHTA and FQGNSA. V lost 3 bases, J lost 4 bases, and 10 bases stayed unmatched. The CDR3 DNA sequence: TGTGCCAGCAGCTTTGACGGGACAGGGAGGGGGTACGAGCAGTACTTC. Protein sequence: CASSFDGTGRGYEQYF.

The CDR3 sequence is CASSIPTGDGTDTQYF. As DNA, the CDR3 is TGTGCCAGTAGTATCCCGACAGGGGATGGCACAGATACGCAGTATTTT. The chain carries TRBV19 and TRBJ2-3; the match to TRBD1 covers 8 bases. CDR1 is LNHDA and CDR2 is SQIVND in the germline V gene (reference sequence). V gave up 3 bases and J gave up 1 base; unmatched junction bases: 6. The CDR3 is 16 residues long.

The gene calls are TRBV10-3 and TRBJ1-1; 7 positions agree with TRBD1. The germline V gene has CDR1 ENHRY and CDR2 SYGVKD. The CDR3 has 14 amino acids. V shed 7 bases, J shed 4 bases, and the junction held 9 bases outside the gene matches. The CDR3 sequence is CAINSGSGGTEAFF. DNA for the CDR3: TGTGCCATCAACTCCGGGTCAGGGGGCACTGAAGCTTTCTTT.

Regarding this clonotype: One junction end does not reproduce the germline sequence, and a read error may be involved. The V and J genes are TRBV5-6 and TRBJ1-5; possibly TRBD1 for D (6 bases). The CDR3 extends over 14 amino acids. Germline lookup yields CDR1 SGHDT and CDR2 YYEEEE. The DNA for the CDR3 is TGTGCCAGCAGTTTGGAACAGGGTAATCAGCCCCAGCATTTT. This codes for CASSLEQGNQPQHF.

The chain has TRBV29-1 and TRBJ2-2; 9 bases are shared with TRBD2. CDR3 length: 13 residues. Germline V CDR1 and CDR2: SQVTM, ANQGSEA. The DNA of the CDR3 is TGCACCGGACTAGCGCCGAACACCGGGGAGCTGTTTTTT. Protein: CTGLAPNTGELFF.

This clonotype occurred once. V gene TRBV27 combines with J gene TRBJ2-3; TRBD2 matches at 13 bases. Unmatched junction bases numbered 2, after V lost 2 bases and J lost 3 bases. The CDR3 is made up of 16 amino acids. CDR1 is MNHEY, CDR2 SMNVEV, per germline (reference sequence). CDR3 loop: CASSLLLAGGTDTQYF. The CDR3 DNA follows: TGTGCCAGCAGTTTACTACTAGCGGGAGGGACAGATACGCAGTATTTT.

The table lists this clonotype with a few counts. The chain recombines TRBV7-2 with TRBJ2-3; D may be TRBD2 (6 bases). The CDR3 covers 16 residues. Trimming pared 5 bases from V and 2 bases from J, leaving 17 bases between. Germline V gives CDR1 SGHTA, CDR2 FQGNSA. As DNA, the CDR3 is TGTGCCAGCAGCCTACCCCGGGACTTCATCACAGATACGCAGTATTTT. The encoded protein is CASSLPRDFITDTQYF.